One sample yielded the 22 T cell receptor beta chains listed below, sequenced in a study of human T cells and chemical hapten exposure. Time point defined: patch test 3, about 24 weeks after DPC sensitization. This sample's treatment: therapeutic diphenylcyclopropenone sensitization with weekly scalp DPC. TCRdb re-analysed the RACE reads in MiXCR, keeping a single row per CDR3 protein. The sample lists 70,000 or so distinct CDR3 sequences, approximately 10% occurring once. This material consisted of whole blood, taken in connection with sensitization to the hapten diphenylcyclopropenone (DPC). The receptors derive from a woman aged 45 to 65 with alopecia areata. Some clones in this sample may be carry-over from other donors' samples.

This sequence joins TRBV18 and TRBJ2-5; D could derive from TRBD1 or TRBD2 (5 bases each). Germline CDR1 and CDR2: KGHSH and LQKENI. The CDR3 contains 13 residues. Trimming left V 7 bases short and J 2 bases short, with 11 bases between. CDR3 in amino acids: CASLRGRQETQYF. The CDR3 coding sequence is TGTGCCAGCTTACGGGGCAGACAAGAGACCCAGTACTTC.

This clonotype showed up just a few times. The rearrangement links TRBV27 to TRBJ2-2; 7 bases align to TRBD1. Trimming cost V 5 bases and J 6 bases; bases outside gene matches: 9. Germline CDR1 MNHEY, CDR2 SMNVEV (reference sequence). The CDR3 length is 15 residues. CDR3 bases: TGTGCCAGCAGTACATGGGGGACAGTTCCCGGGGAGCTGTTTTTT. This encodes CASSTWGTVPGELFF.

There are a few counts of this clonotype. CDR3 coding DNA: TGCAGCGTTGGACTCACCGAAGAGACCCAGTACTTC. It encodes CSVGLTEETQYF. The rearrangement links TRBV29-1 to TRBJ2-5, with unresolved D. The CDR3 length is 12 residues. Trimming pared 4 bases from V and 3 bases from J, leaving 9 bases between. Germline V gene data show CDR1 as SQVTM and CDR2 as ANQGSEA.

CDR3: CANTRESQETQYF. Here the CDR3 DNA reads TGTGCCAACACCAGGGAATCTCAAGAGACCCAGTACTTC. J is TRBJ2-5 and V is TRBV2, with a weak D call TRBD1 (5 bases). V lost 10 bases and J lost 2, with 14 bases in between. CDR1 SNHLY and CDR2 FYNNEI come from the germline V gene. The CDR3 totals 13 residues. Based on the CDR3 plus reference TRBV2 and TRBJ2-5, the full variable domain is EPEVTQTPSHQVTQMGQEVILRCVPISNHLYFYWYRQILGQKVEFLVSFYNNEISEKSEIFDDQFSVERPDGSNFTLKIRSTKLEDSAMYFCANTRESQETQYFGPGTRLLVL.

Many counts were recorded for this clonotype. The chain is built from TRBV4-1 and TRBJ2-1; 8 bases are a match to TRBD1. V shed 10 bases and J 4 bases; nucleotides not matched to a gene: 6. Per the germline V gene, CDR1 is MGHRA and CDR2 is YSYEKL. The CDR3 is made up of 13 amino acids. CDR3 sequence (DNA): TGCGCCACGACAGGGGTTAATTACAATGAGCAGTTCTTC. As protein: CATTGVNYNEQFF.

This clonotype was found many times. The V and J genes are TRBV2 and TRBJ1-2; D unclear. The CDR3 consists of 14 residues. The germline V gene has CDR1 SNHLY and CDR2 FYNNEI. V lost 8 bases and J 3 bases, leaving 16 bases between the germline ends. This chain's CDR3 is CASSRTPFDYGYTF. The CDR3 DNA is TGTGCCAGCTCCCGGACGCCCTTTGACTATGGCTACACCTTC. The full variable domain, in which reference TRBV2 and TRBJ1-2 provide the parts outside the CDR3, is EPEVTQTPSHQVTQMGQEVILRCVPISNHLYFYWYRQILGQKVEFLVSFYNNEISEKSEIFDDQFSVERPDGSNFTLKIRSTKLEDSAMYFCASSRTPFDYGYTFGSGTRLTVV.

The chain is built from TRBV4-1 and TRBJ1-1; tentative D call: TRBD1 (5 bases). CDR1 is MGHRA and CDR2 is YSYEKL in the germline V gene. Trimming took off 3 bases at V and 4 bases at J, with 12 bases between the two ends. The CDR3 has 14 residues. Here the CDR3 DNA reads TGCGCCAGCAGCCACCGACAGACGGGCACTGAAGCTTTCTTT. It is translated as CASSHRQTGTEAFF.

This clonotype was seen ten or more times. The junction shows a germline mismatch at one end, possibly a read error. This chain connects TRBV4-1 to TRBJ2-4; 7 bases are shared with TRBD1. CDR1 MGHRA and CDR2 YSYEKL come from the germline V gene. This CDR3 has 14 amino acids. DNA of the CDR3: TGCGCCAGCAGTCAAGGGACAGACCGAAACATTCAGTACTTC. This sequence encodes CASSQGTDRNIQYF.

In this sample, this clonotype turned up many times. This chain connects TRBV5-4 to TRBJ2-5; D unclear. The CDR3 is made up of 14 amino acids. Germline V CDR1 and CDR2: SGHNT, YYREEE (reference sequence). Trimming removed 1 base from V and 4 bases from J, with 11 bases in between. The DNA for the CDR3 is TGTGCCAGCAGCTTGTGGTCGGGTGGAGAGACCCAGTACTTC. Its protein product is CASSLWSGGETQYF.

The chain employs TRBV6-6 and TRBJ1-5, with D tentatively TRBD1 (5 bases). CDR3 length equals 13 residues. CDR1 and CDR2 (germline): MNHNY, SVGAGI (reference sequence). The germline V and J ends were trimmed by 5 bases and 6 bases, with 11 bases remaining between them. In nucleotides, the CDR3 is TGTGCCAGCAGTATGACAGTAATTCAGCCCCAGCATTTT. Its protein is CASSMTVIQPQHF.

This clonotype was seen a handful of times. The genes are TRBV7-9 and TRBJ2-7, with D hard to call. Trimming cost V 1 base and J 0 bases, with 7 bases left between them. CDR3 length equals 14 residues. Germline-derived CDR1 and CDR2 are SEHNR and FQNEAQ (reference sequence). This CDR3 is CASSLGTNSYEQYF. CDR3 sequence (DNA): TGTGCCAGCAGCTTAGGTACGAACTCCTACGAGCAGTACTTC.

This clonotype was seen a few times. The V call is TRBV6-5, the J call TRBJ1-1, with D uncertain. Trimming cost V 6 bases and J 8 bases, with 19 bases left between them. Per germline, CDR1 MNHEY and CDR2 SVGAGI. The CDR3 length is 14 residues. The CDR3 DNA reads TGTGCCAGCAGCGACACTAATCTAGGGCGCGAAGCTTTCTTT. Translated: CASSDTNLGREAFF.

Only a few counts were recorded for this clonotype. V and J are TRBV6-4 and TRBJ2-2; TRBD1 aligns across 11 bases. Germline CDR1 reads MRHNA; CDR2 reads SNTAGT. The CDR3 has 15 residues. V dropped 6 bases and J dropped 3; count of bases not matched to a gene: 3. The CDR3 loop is CASSPGQGDTGELFF. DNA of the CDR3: TGTGCCAGCAGCCCGGGACAGGGGGACACCGGGGAGCTGTTTTTT.

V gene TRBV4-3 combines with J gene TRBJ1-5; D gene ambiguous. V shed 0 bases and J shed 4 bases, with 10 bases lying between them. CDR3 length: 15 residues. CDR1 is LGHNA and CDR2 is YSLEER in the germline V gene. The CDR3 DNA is TGCGCCAGCAGCCAAGATCTCGCAGTAAATCAGCCCCAGCATTTT. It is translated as CASSQDLAVNQPQHF.

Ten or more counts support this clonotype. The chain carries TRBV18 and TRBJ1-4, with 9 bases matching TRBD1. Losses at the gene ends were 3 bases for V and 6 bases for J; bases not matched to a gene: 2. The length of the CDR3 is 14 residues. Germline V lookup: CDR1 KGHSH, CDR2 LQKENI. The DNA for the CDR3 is TGTGCCAGCTCACCGGGACAGGGATATGAAAAACTGTTTTTT. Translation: CASSPGQGYEKLFF.

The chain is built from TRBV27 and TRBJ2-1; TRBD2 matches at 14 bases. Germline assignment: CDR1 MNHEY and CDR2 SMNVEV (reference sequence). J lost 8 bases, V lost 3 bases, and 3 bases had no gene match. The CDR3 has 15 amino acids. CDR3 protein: CASSLGTSGSYEQFF. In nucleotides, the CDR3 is TGTGCCAGCAGTTTGGGGACTAGCGGGAGTTATGAGCAGTTCTTC.

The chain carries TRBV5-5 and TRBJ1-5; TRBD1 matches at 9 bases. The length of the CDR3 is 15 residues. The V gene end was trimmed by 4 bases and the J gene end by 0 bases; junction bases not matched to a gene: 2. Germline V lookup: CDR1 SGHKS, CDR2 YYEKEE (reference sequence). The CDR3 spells CASSGQGYSNQPQHF. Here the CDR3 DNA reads TGTGCCAGCAGCGGACAGGGGTATAGCAATCAGCCCCAGCATTTT.

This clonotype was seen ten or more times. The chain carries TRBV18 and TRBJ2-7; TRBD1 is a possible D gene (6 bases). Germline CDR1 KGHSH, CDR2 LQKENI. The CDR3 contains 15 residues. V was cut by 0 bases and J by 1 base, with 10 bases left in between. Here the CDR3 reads CASSPPSGESYEQYF. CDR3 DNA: TGTGCCAGCTCACCACCGTCAGGGGAATCCTACGAGCAGTACTTC.

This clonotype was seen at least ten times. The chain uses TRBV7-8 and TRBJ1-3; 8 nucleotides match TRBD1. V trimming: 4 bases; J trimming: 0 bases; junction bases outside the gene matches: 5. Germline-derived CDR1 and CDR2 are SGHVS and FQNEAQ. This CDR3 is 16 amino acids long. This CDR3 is CASSSRTGSSGNTIYF. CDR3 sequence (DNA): TGTGCCAGCAGCTCACGGACAGGGAGCTCTGGAAACACCATATATTTT.

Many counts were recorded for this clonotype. The CDR3 DNA reads as TGCGCCAGCAGCGAGCCACTAGCGGGAGAAATCGGTGAGCAGTTCTTC. This codes for CASSEPLAGEIGEQFF. J is TRBJ2-1 and V is TRBV5-1, with 11 bases lining up with TRBD2. The CDR3 spans 16 residues. After removal of 4 bases from V and 9 bases from J, the junction contained 12 bases not matched to a gene. Germline CDR1 reads SGHRS; CDR2 reads YFSETQ.

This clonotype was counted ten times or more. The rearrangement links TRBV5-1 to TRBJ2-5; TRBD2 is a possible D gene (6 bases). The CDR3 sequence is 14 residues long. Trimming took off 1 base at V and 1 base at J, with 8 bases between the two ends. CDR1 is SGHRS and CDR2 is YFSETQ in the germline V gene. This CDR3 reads CASSLPGGQETQYF. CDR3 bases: TGCGCCAGCAGCTTGCCCGGGGGCCAAGAGACCCAGTACTTC.

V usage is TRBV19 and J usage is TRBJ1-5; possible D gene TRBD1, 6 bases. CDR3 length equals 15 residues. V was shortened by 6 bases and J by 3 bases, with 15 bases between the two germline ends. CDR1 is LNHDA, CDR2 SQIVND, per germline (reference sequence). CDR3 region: CASSYRDYNNQPQHF. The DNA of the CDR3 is TGTGCCAGTAGCTACAGGGACTATAACAATCAGCCCCAGCATTTT. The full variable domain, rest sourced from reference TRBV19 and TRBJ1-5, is DGGITQSPKYLFRKEGQNVTLSCEQNLNHDAMYWYRQDPGQGLRLIYYSQIVNDFQKGDIAEGYSVSREKKESFPLTVTSAQKNPTAFYLCASSYRDYNNQPQHFGDGTRLSIL.